This T cell receptor (beta chain) was recorded in a study of cytomegalovirus exposure and HLA in healthy donors. PCR involved 60 Vbeta and 13 Jbeta primers. TCRdb's copy holds only in-frame clones and misses some; the assay was immunoSEQ multiplex PCR. The sample consists of about 59,000 clones, roughly 77% of them appearing once. Germline V gene data show CDR1 as MNHEY and CDR2 as SVGAGI. The CDR3 runs to 13 residues. Losses at the gene ends were 6 bases for V and 5 bases for J; bases not matched to a gene: 2. This clonotype originated in a man under 40 in good health and CMV-seropositive. The chain couples TRBV6-5 to TRBJ1-4; 8 positions match TRBD1. The sample taken for sequencing was PBMCs. The CDR3 loop is CASRDRVNEKLFF. DNA of the CDR3: TGTGCCAGCAGGGACAGGGTAAATGAAAAACTGTTTTTT.